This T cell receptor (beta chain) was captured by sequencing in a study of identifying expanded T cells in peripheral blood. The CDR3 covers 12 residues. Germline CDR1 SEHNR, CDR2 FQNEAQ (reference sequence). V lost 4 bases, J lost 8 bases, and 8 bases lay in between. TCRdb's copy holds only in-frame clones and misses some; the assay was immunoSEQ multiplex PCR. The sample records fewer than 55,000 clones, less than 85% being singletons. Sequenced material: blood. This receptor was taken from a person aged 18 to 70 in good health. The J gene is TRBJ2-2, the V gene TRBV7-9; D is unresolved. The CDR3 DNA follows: TGTGCCAGCAGCTCCGGAATAGGGGAGCTGTTTTTT. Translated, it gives CASSSGIGELFF.